This entry concerns a single T cell receptor (beta chain). Antigen unknown. This sample is part of a study of glioma-infiltrating T cells after dendritic cell vaccination. Broader study findings: The cohort had few patients with full blood and tumor sets.

V was pared by 6 bases and J by 0 bases, with 4 bases of the junction left unmatched. Germline CDR1 and CDR2: MNHNS and SASEGT. This CDR3 has 14 amino acids. The repertoire was sequenced with immunoSEQ multiplex PCR; TCRdb's copy has only in-frame clones and lacks some. Altogether 25,000 to 35,000 clones are present, roughly nine tenths being singletons, with the ten largest covering around 2.1%. The material sequenced was blood, taken before dendritic cell vaccination. This sequence joins TRBV6-1 and TRBJ1-1, with TRBD1 identical over 7 bases. The clonotype comes from a human donor with glioblastoma. The CDR3 loop is CASRQTGLNTEAFF. The CDR3 coding sequence is TGTGCCAGCAGGCAGACAGGGCTGAACACTGAAGCTTTCTTT.